This passage covers 11 T cell receptor beta chains from one sample sequenced in a study of siplizumab effects on memory and regulatory T cells. Libraries were prepared by immunoSEQ multiplex PCR; TCRdb keeps only in-frame clonotypes and omits some of them. The sample lists around 110,000 clones; approximately 94% were seen once. Sequenced: non-Treg CD4+ T cells sorted from blood. These receptors all stem from a human donor in good health.

This chain uses TRBV4-2 with TRBJ2-2; D is perhaps TRBD1 (6 bases). V was clipped by 0 bases and J by 6 bases, with 14 bases between them. The germline V gene has CDR1 LGHNA and CDR2 YNFKEQ. This CDR3 has 16 residues. CDR3 in DNA: TGTGCCAGCAGCCAAGATGGCGACTACAGGGCCGGGGAGCTGTTTTTT. Translated, it gives CASSQDGDYRAGELFF.

This chain links TRBV25-1 with TRBJ2-1; TRBD2 aligns across 8 bases. The J segment lost 0 bases and the V segment lost 6 bases, leaving 13 bases of the junction unmatched. Germline V CDR1 and CDR2: MGHDK, SYGVNS. This CDR3 comprises 18 residues. CDR3 sequence reads: CASRNSGDPDSSYNEQFF. DNA for the CDR3: TGTGCCAGCAGGAATAGCGGGGACCCCGACAGCTCCTACAATGAGCAGTTCTTC.

V usage is TRBV6-5 and J usage is TRBJ1-1; D not certain. Germline loops: CDR1 MNHEY, CDR2 SVGAGI. This CDR3 is 14 amino acids long. V gave up 5 bases and J gave up 1 base, with 11 bases separating them. CDR3 bases: TGTGCCAGCAGTCCGGACGGATGGAACACTGAAGCTTTCTTT. Translating gives CASSPDGWNTEAFF.

This clone showed up just once. The J gene is TRBJ2-2, the V gene TRBV10-3; D is tentatively TRBD1 or TRBD2 (5 bases each). CDR3 size: 13 residues. Germline V CDR1 and CDR2: ENHRY, SYGVKD. V lost 8 bases, J lost 5 bases, and 12 bases lay in between. The CDR3 spells CAIFSGGTGELFF. CDR3 nucleotides: TGTGCCATCTTTTCTGGGGGAACCGGGGAGCTGTTTTTT.

The chain recombines TRBV14 with TRBJ1-2; maybe TRBD1 (6 bases). Germline-derived CDR1 and CDR2 are SGHDN and FVKESK. V gave up 4 bases and J gave up 4 bases, with 7 bases separating them. The CDR3 length is 12 residues. CDR3 nucleotide sequence: TGTGCCAGCAGCCGAGGGGGCTATGGCTACACCTTC. Translating it yields CASSRGGYGYTF.

V is TRBV21-1 and J is TRBJ2-1; the table gives TRBD2 as D, unverified against the DNA. TRBV21-1 has pseudogene status. The CDR3 consists of 16 residues. DNA of the CDR3: TGTGCCAGCAGCACGGTAGCGGCAATTTACTACAATGAGCAGTTCTTC. Its translation is CASSTVAAIYYNEQFF.

This chain connects TRBV6-1 to TRBJ2-7; D might be TRBD1 or TRBD2, each matching 5 bases. V lost 4 bases, J lost 0 bases, and 13 bases lay in between. This CDR3 contains 15 residues. CDR1 MNHNS and CDR2 SASEGT come from the germline V gene. CDR3 in amino acids: CASSAFGAYSYEQYF. Written as DNA, the CDR3 is TGTGCCAGCAGTGCCTTCGGGGCCTACTCCTACGAGCAGTACTTC.

This clone was picked up one time. The chain joins TRBV9 to TRBJ2-5; D gene unclear. Germline V gene lookup returns CDR1 SGDLS and CDR2 YYNGEE. The CDR3 length is 13 residues. Trimming removed 2 bases from V and 5 bases from J, with 10 bases in between. CDR3 loop: CASSVGNRETQYF. In DNA form, the CDR3 reads TGTGCCAGCAGCGTGGGCAACCGGGAGACCCAGTACTTC. The whole variable domain, filled in from reference TRBV9 and TRBJ2-5, reads DSGVTQTPKHLITATGQRVTLRCSPRSGDLSVYWYQQSLDQGLQFLIQYYNGEERAKGNILERFSAQQFPDLHSELNLSSLELGDSALYFCASSVGNRETQYFGPGTRLLVL.

The table lists this clone with a count of one. The chain couples TRBV5-1 to TRBJ2-3; 7 nucleotides align to TRBD1. The CDR3 contains 14 residues. The V and J ends lost 3 bases and 0 bases, in that order; junction bases with no gene match: 1. Germline-derived CDR1 and CDR2 are SGHRS and YFSETQ. The CDR3 loop reads CASSWDSSTDTQYF. In nucleotides, the CDR3 is TGCGCCAGCAGCTGGGACAGCAGCACAGATACGCAGTATTTT.

The chain carries TRBV30 and TRBJ2-3; 8 bases map to TRBD1. Germline CDR1 and CDR2: GTSNPN and SVGIG (reference sequence). The CDR3 sequence is 15 residues long. With 1 base clipped from V and 5 bases from J, the junction kept 8 bases outside the gene matches. CDR3 DNA sequence: TGTGCCTGGAGTGGGCAGGGGGCCAAACAAGATACGCAGTATTTT. Protein: CAWSGQGAKQDTQYF.

The J gene is TRBJ2-5, the V gene TRBV5-1; 11 bases align to TRBD1. The germline gives CDR1 SGHRS, CDR2 YFSETQ. V was clipped by 2 bases and J by 1 base; unmatched bases: 10. This CDR3 has 18 residues. DNA of the CDR3: TGCGCCAGCAGCTTCCGGTTAGGACAGGGGGCAATCCAAGAGACCCAGTACTTC. This encodes CASSFRLGQGAIQETQYF.